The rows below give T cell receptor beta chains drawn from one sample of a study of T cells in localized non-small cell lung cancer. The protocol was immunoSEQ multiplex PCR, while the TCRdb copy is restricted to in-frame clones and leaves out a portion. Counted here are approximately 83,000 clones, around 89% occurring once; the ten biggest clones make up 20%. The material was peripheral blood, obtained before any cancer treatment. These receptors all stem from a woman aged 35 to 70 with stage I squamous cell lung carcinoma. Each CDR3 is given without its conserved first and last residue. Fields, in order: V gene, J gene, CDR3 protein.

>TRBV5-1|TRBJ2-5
ASSILAGGQETQY
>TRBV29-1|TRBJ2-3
SVQKQDRTDTQY
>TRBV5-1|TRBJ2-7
ASSLQGAYEQY
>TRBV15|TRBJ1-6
ATSRDKGANSPLH
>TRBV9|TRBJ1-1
ASSVGDTPWVNTEAF
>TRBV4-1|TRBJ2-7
ASRGGGEYEQY
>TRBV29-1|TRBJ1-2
SVAPQAPYGYT
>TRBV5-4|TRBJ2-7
ASSSKTGSYEQY
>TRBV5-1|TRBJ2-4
ASSLDRFKNIQY
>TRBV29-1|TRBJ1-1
SVEGPRRGTEAF
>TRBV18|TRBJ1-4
ASSPGQGNEKLF
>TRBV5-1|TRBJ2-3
ASRKAGYTDTQY
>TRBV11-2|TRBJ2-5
ASSPDRGRQTQY
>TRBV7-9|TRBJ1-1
ASSLAAGGAIGEAF
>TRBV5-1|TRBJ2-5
ASRETGAIQETQY
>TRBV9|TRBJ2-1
ASSVVGNSYNEQF
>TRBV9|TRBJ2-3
ASSVDGYTDTQY
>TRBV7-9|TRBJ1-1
ASSLAPTGNTEAF
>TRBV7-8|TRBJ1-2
ASSLVSGGNYGYT
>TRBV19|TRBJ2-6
ASGRQGTGANVLT
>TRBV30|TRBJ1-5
AWSGGGGNQPQH
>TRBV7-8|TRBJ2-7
ASQGTLDRGSYEQY
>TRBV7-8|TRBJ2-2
ASSSTTGRTGELF
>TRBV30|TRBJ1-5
AWSVRQNQPQH
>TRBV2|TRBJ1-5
ASTSQGYGNQPQH
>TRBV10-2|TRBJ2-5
ASRGLALQETQY
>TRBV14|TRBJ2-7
ASSQGASVEQY
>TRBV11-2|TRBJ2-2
ASSPLGVAGELF
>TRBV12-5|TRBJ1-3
ASSEQSGNTIY
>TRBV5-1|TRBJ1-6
ASSPSDRGDSPLH
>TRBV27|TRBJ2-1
ASSLGQGIHNEQF
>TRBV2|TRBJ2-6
ASTSRGAGANVLT
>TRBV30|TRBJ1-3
AWSPGSSGNTIY
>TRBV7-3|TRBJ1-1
ASSLTYENTEAF